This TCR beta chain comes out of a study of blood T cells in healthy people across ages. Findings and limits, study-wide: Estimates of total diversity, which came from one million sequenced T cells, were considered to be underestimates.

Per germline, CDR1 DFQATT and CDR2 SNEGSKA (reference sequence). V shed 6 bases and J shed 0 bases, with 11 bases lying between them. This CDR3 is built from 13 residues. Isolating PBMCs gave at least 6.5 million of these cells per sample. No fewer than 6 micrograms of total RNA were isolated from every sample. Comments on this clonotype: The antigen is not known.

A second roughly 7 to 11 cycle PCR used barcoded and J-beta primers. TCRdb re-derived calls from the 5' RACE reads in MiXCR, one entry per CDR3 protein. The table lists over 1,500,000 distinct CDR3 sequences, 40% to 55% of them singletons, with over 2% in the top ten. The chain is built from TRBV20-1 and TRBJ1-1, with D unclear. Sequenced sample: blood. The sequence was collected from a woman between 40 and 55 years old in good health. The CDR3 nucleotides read TGCAGTGCCAGGCCAGACATGAACACTGAAGCTTTCTTT. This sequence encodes CSARPDMNTEAFF.